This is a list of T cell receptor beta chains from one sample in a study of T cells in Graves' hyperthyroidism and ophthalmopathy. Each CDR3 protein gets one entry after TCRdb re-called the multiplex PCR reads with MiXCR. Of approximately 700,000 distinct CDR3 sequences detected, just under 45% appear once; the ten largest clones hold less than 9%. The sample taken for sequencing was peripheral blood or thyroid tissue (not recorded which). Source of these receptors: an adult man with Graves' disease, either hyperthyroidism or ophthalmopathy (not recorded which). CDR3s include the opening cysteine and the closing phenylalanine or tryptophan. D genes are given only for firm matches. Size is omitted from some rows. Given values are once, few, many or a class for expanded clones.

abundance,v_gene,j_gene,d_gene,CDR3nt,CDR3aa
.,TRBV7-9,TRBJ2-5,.,TGTGCCAGCAGCACCCAGGACACTCCGCGGGAGACCCAGTACTTC,CASSTQDTPRETQYF
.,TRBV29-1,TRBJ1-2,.,TGCAGCGTTGGAAATTTAGGGATAGATGGCTACACCTTC,CSVGNLGIDGYTF
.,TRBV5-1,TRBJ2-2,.,TGCGCCAGTTCAGATTTCGGGGAGCTGTTTTTT,CASSDFGELFF
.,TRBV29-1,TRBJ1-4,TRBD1,TGCAGCGTTGTTCCAGGGGGGAGTGAAAAACTGTTTTTT,CSVVPGGSEKLFF
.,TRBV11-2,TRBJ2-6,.,TGTGCCAGCAGCCCGCGACTAGTCCTGACTTTC,CASSPRLVLTF
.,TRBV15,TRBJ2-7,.,TGCGCCAGCAGCCCCTCCTCGGGTGGGGGGGCCGCCTACGAGCAGTACTTC,CASSPSSGGGAAYEQYF
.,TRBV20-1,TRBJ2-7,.,TGCAGTGCTCGTCAGACAGAAGCGCTTTACGAGCAGTACTTC,CSARQTEALYEQYF
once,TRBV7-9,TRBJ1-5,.,TGTGCCAGCAGTTTATCAGGAGGATCCCGGCAGCCCCAGCATTTT,CASSLSGGSRQPQHF
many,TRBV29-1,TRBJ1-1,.,TGCAGCGCCATAATACAGAAGAACACTGAAGCTTTCTTT,CSAIIQKNTEAFF
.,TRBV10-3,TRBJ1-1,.,TGTGCCATCAGTGACCCAGGGCGGACTGAAGCTTTCTTT,CAISDPGRTEAFF
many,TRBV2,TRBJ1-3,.,TGTGCCAGCAAGTTTAACAGGGAATTTGGAAACACCATATATTTT,CASKFNREFGNTIYF
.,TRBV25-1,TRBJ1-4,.,TGTGCCAGCACCCATGAAAAACTGTTTTTT,CASTHEKLFF
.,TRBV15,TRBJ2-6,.,TGTGCCACCAGCAGAGATCGCGAGGGCGTACTGACTTTC,CATSRDREGVLTF
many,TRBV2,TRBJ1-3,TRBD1,TGTGCCAGCAGGACTCCTACAGGGGGCGGAAACACCATATATTTT,CASRTPTGGGNTIYF
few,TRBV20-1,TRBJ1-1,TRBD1,TGCAGTGCTAGTCCCCGACAGGGGGCGAGACTTGTTGAAGCTTTCTTT,CSASPRQGARLVEAFF
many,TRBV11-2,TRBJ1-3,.,TGTGCCAGCACTTCAACCTTGCTGGGCACCATATATTTT,CASTSTLLGTIYF
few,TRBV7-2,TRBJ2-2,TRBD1,TGTGCCAGCAGTGACAGGGCTTCGAACACCGGGGAGCTGTTTTTT,CASSDRASNTGELFF
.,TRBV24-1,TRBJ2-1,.,TGTGCCACCAAGTCAGGGTCCCTCAATGAGCAGTTCTTC,CATKSGSLNEQFF
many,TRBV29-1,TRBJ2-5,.,TGCAGCGTCAATTTACCGGGACGGGGAGAGACCCAGTACTTC,CSVNLPGRGETQYF
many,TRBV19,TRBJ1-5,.,TGTGCCAGTAGTGACCTTAGCAATCAGCCCCAGCATTTT,CASSDLSNQPQHF
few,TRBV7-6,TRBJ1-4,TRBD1,TGTGCCAGCAGGGGACAGGGAAAACTGTTTTTT,CASRGQGKLFF
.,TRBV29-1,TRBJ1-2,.,TGCAGCGACCGGTTGGAGGTGAACTATGGCTACACCTTC,CSDRLEVNYGYTF
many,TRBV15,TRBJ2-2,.,TGTGCCACCAGCAGAGGGGAACGGTACACCGGGGAGCTGTTTTTT,CATSRGERYTGELFF
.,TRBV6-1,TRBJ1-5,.,TGTGCCAGCAGTGAAGTGGCAGGGAAACAGCCCCAGCATTTT,CASSEVAGKQPQHF
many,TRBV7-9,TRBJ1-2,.,TGTGCCAGCAGCTTAGCGGGGGCACTACCGTATGGCTACACCTTC,CASSLAGALPYGYTF
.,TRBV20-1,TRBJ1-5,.,TGCAGTGCCAGCAGTGATGGCAGGAGCAATCAGCCCCAGCATTTT,CSASSDGRSNQPQHF
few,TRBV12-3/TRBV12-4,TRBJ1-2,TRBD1,TGTGCCAGCAGTTCGCCCGGGACAGGGGACTATGGCTACACCTTC,CASSSPGTGDYGYTF
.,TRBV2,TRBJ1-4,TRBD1,TGTGCCAGCAGCGGACGGACAGGAGGTGAAAAACTGTTTTTT,CASSGRTGGEKLFF
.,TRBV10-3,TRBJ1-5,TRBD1,TGTGCCAGCAGTGAGTCAAGAATACAGGGGGTCGGTCAGCCCCAGCATTTT,CASSESRIQGVGQPQHF
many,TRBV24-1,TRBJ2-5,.,TGTGCCACCAGTGATAGGGGAGCGGCCGAACAAGAGACCCAGTACTTC,CATSDRGAAEQETQYF
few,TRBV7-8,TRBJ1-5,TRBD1,TGTGCCAGCAGCTTATGGCCCGGGACAGAAAATCAGCCCCAGCATTTT,CASSLWPGTENQPQHF
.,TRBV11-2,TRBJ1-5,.,TGTGCCAGCAGCTACAGGGCAGGGCAGGCTAAGCCCCAGCATTTT,CASSYRAGQAKPQHF
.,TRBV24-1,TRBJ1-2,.,TGTGCCACCAGCCTCGACTATGGCTACACCTTC,CATSLDYGYTF
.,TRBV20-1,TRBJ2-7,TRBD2,TGCAGTGCCATCCTGGCAGCGGGAGGGGCCTACGAGCAGTACTTC,CSAILAAGGAYEQYF
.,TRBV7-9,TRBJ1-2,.,TGTGCCAGCAGCTTGGCCGGGGGGTTCAACTATGGCTACACCTTC,CASSLAGGFNYGYTF
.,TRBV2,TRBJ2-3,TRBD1,TGTGCCAGCAGGACACAGGGGATAAGCACAGATACGCAGTATTTT,CASRTQGISTDTQYF
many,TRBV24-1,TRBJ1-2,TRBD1,TGTGCCACCAGTAACCCGACGACAGGGGATGGCTACACCTTC,CATSNPTTGDGYTF
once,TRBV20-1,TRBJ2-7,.,TGCAGTGCCAGCAGGGAGTACGAGCAGTACTTC,CSASREYEQYF
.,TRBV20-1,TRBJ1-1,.,TGCAGTGCTAGAGTAAACAGATTCAACACTGAAGCTTTCTTT,CSARVNRFNTEAFF